A single sample is the source of the 29 T cell receptor beta chains below, sequenced in a study of somatic mutations in cytotoxic T cells in rheumatoid arthritis. Method: immunoSEQ multiplex PCR; TCRdb's copy keeps in-frame clones and lacks some. Of about 17,000 clones in the sample, about three quarters were seen once. The specimen sequenced was CD8+ T cells sorted from blood. These receptors originate from an adult with rheumatoid arthritis.

This CDR3 reads CASSWGGAHGETQYF. The CDR3 DNA follows: TGCGCCAGCAGCTGGGGGGGGGCGCACGGAGAGACCCAGTACTTC. J is TRBJ2-5 and V is TRBV5-1, with a tentative D call TRBD2 (7 bases). V lost 3 bases to trimming and J lost 4 bases, with 16 bases between them. Per the germline V gene, CDR1 is SGHRS and CDR2 is YFSETQ. The CDR3 runs to 15 residues.

The genes are TRBV7-6 and TRBJ2-7; D may correspond to TRBD1 or TRBD2 (5 bases each). With 0 bases removed from V and 1 base from J, the gap between germline ends came to 22 bases. This CDR3 spans 19 amino acids. The germline V gene has CDR1 SGHVS and CDR2 FNYEAQ. CDR3 in DNA: TGTGCCAGCAGCTTAGCCTTCTTTGACTCCGGGACGGAGTCCTACGAGCAGTACTTC. This gives the protein CASSLAFFDSGTESYEQYF. The full variable domain, its missing parts supplied by reference TRBV7-6 and TRBJ2-7, is GAGVSQSPRYKVTKRGQDVALRCDPISGHVSLYWYRQALGQGPEFLTYFNYEAQQDKSGLPNDRFSAERPEGSISTLTIQRTEQRDSAMYRCASSLAFFDSGTESYEQYFGPGTRLTVT.

This clone was observed a few times. V and J are TRBV7-9 and TRBJ1-5, with D maybe TRBD1 (6 bases). Germline assignment: CDR1 SEHNR and CDR2 FQNEAQ (reference sequence). The CDR3 length is 15 residues. V shed 1 base and J shed 6 bases, with 13 bases lying between them. The chain's CDR3 is CASSLGPGVGQPQHF. The CDR3 DNA reads as TGTGCCAGCAGCTTAGGTCCAGGGGTAGGTCAGCCCCAGCATTTT. The variable domain in full, completed from reference TRBV7-9 and TRBJ1-5, reads DTGVSQNPRHKITKRGQNVTFRCDPISEHNRLYWYRQTLGQGPEFLTYFQNEAQLEKSRLLSDRFSAERPKGSFSTLEIQRTEQGDSAMYLCASSLGPGVGQPQHFGDGTRLSIL.

This clone was found once. The rearrangement links TRBV5-1 to TRBJ2-1; D is perhaps TRBD1 (5 bases). This CDR3 is 15 amino acids long. The V gene's germline CDR1 is SGHRS and CDR2 YFSETQ. V shed 0 bases and J shed 10 bases, with 17 bases lying between them. DNA for the CDR3: TGCGCCAGCAGCTTGGTCGCAGACAGTAACCGGGAGCAGTTCTTC. As protein: CASSLVADSNREQFF.

J is TRBJ2-7 and V is TRBV6-5; D perhaps matches TRBD2 (5 bases). Germline CDR1 and CDR2: MNHEY and SVGAGI. This CDR3 contains 15 residues. V shed 6 bases and J shed 3 bases, with 18 bases lying between them. DNA of the CDR3: TGTGCCAGCAGAACTCGACTGGAGGTAATCTACGAGCAGTACTTC. It is translated as CASRTRLEVIYEQYF.

The chain couples TRBV5-1 to TRBJ1-4; TRBD1 matches at 11 bases. Per the germline V gene, CDR1 is SGHRS and CDR2 is YFSETQ. The CDR3 length is 16 residues. V shed 4 bases, J shed 7 bases, and the junction held 9 bases outside the gene matches. For the CDR3, the DNA is TGCGCCAGCAGCCCGTATGGACAGGGGGCCAGTGAAAAACTGTTTTTT. Protein product: CASSPYGQGASEKLFF.

In DNA form, the CDR3 reads TGTGCCAGCAGACAGGGACCCTACAATGAGCAGTTCTTC. It specifies CASRQGPYNEQFF. This chain links TRBV7-9 with TRBJ2-1, with a possible D match to TRBD1 (6 bases). The germline V gene has CDR1 SEHNR and CDR2 FQNEAQ (reference sequence). V was pared by 6 bases and J by 2 bases, with 8 bases between. The CDR3 is made up of 13 amino acids.

The chain combines TRBV25-1 with TRBJ1-2, with D possibly being TRBD1 (5 bases). The CDR3 totals 16 residues. CDR1 and CDR2 (germline): MGHDK, SYGVNS. With 4 bases removed from V and 3 bases from J, the gap between germline ends came to 18 bases. This CDR3 reads CASSGPGAIGDYGYTF. CDR3 bases: TGTGCCAGCAGTGGACCCGGGGCGATCGGGGACTATGGCTACACCTTC.

This rearrangement joins TRBV30 to TRBJ1-2; possibly TRBD1 for D (5 bases). CDR1 GTSNPN and CDR2 SVGIG come from the germline V gene (reference sequence). The CDR3 contains 14 residues. Trimming took off 4 bases at V and 3 bases at J, with 15 bases between the two ends. CDR3 residues: CAWIRAGAHYGYTF. The CDR3 DNA reads as TGTGCCTGGATTAGAGCCGGGGCACACTATGGCTACACCTTC.

This chain uses TRBV6-5 with TRBJ2-5, with a weak D call TRBD2 (5 bases). From germline, CDR1 is MNHEY and CDR2 SVGAGI. There are 14 residues in the CDR3. V was shortened by 7 bases and J by 2 bases, with 14 bases between the two germline ends. The CDR3 bases are TGTGCCAGCAAGGGTTTCGGGATACAAGAGACCCAGTACTTC. The encoded protein is CASKGFGIQETQYF.

The CDR3 coding sequence is TGCAGCGCCTTGCTGCCTACTAGCCCCGACTCCTACGAGCAGTACTTC. This translates into CSALLPTSPDSYEQYF. The V gene is TRBV29-1, the J gene TRBJ2-7; maybe TRBD2 (6 bases). Germline V gene sequence: CDR1 SQVTM, CDR2 ANQGSEA. The CDR3 length is 16 residues. Trimming stripped 7 bases from V and 0 bases from J, with 22 bases between.

The gene calls are TRBV4-1 and TRBJ1-2; D not resolved. The CDR3 is 14 residues long. Deletions cut 0 bases from V and 4 bases from J, with 9 bases between. Germline values: CDR1 MGHRA, CDR2 YSYEKL. CDR3: CASSQDRAVYGYTF. The CDR3 coding sequence is TGCGCCAGCAGCCAAGATCGGGCTGTCTATGGCTACACCTTC.

This clone has a single count. The V and J genes are TRBV4-1 and TRBJ1-1; no clear D. Germline CDR1 and CDR2: MGHRA and YSYEKL. Trimming left V 1 base short and J 0 bases short, with 12 bases between. The CDR3 is 16 residues long. The DNA for the CDR3 is TGCGCCAGCAGCCAAGGTCCAGAGCCTATGAACACTGAAGCTTTCTTT. This encodes CASSQGPEPMNTEAFF.

V is TRBV18 and J is TRBJ2-4; TRBD1 matches at 9 bases. J was trimmed by 7 bases and V by 5 bases; bases with no gene match: 6. Germline CDR1 KGHSH, CDR2 LQKENI. The CDR3 has 14 residues. CDR3 amino acids: CASSTGTGYNIQYF. The CDR3 DNA follows: TGTGCCAGCTCAACCGGGACAGGGTACAACATTCAGTACTTC.

The chain carries TRBV6-5 and TRBJ2-7, with D hard to call. The V end was cut by 2 bases, the J end by 0 bases, with 5 bases between. This CDR3 region has 13 residues. The germline gives CDR1 MNHEY, CDR2 SVGAGI. CDR3 amino acids: CASSYGISYEQYF. In DNA, the CDR3 is TGTGCCAGCAGTTACGGAATCTCCTACGAGCAGTACTTC.

The chain carries TRBV28 and TRBJ2-1, with D unresolved. The CDR3 loop spans 14 amino acids. CDR1 and CDR2 from the germline V gene are MDHEN and SYDVKM. With 3 bases removed from V and 15 bases from J, the gap between germline ends came to 21 bases. In nucleotides, the CDR3 is TGTGCCAGCAGTTTCGCTCCAGACGCTGAGCAGTGGTTCTTC. As protein: CASSFAPDAEQWFF.

V is TRBV19 and J is TRBJ2-7, with TRBD1 as a possible D gene (6 bases). Germline loops: CDR1 LNHDA, CDR2 SQIVND (reference sequence). V lost 1 base and J 6 bases, leaving 13 bases between the germline ends. The CDR3 runs to 14 residues. The CDR3: CASSIGQGIGEQYF. The CDR3 nucleotides read TGTGCCAGTAGTATAGGGCAGGGGATTGGCGAGCAGTACTTC.

This sequence joins TRBV9 and TRBJ1-5; D might be TRBD1 (6 bases). The V end lost 3 bases, the J end lost 5 bases, and 12 bases lay between the germline ends. This CDR3 is 14 amino acids long. From germline, CDR1 is SGDLS and CDR2 YYNGEE. CDR3 in DNA: TGTGCCAGCAGCGAACAGGGAGGGGATCAGCCCCAGCATTTT. It yields the protein CASSEQGGDQPQHF. Complete variable domain (other parts from reference TRBV9 and TRBJ1-5): DSGVTQTPKHLITATGQRVTLRCSPRSGDLSVYWYQQSLDQGLQFLIQYYNGEERAKGNILERFSAQQFPDLHSELNLSSLELGDSALYFCASSEQGGDQPQHFGDGTRLSIL.

This chain connects TRBV10-1 to TRBJ2-7, with D perhaps matching TRBD1 (5 bases). Trimming removed 0 bases from V and 2 bases from J, with 14 bases in between. Germline V lookup: CDR1 WNHNN, CDR2 SYGVQD (reference sequence). This CDR3 spans 16 amino acids. The CDR3: CASSESMAGQAYEQYF. CDR3 bases: TGCGCCAGCAGTGAGTCGATGGCAGGGCAGGCCTACGAGCAGTACTTC.

Details on this clone: Its ends do not fully match the called genes, so a read error is possible. This chain connects TRBV4-1 to TRBJ2-5; D is uncertain. The germline V gene has CDR1 MGHRA and CDR2 YSYEKL. This CDR3 has 16 residues. CDR3 DNA: TGCGCCAGCAGCCAAGACATGATTGTAGCTCGCCGTGGGCTTAACTTC. It encodes CASSQDMIVARRGLNF.

This clone was seen only a few times. The chain couples TRBV7-9 to TRBJ2-7; 9 positions agree with TRBD1. The V and J ends lost 8 bases and 4 bases, in that order; junction bases with no gene match: 9. The CDR3 spans 14 residues. In germline, CDR1 is SEHNR, CDR2 FQNEAQ (reference sequence). CDR3 in DNA: TGTGCCAGCGGCCCACAGGGGGCAATGTACGAGCAGTACTTC. It encodes CASGPQGAMYEQYF.

A few counts support this clone. The rearrangement uses TRBV10-1 and TRBJ2-3, with 9 bases matching TRBD2. V shed 2 bases, J shed 10 bases, and the junction held 28 bases outside the gene matches. CDR1 WNHNN and CDR2 SYGVQD come from the germline V gene (reference sequence). CDR3 size: 21 residues. CDR3 in DNA: TGCGCCAGCAGTGAGCCCCAGGGGAACTTGTCTAAGGGCGGGGGGGCGTTCTCGCAGTATTTT. Encoded protein: CASSEPQGNLSKGGGAFSQYF.

J is TRBJ2-1 and V is TRBV7-3, with D perhaps matching TRBD2 (5 bases). The germline V gene has CDR1 SGHTA and CDR2 FQGTGA. The CDR3 has 15 amino acids. The V and J ends lost 2 bases and 5 bases respectively, with 13 bases between them. CDR3 nucleotides: TGTGCCAGCAGCTTATCCAGCGGCTATGACAATGAGCAGTTCTTC. It specifies CASSLSSGYDNEQFF.

In DNA form, the CDR3 reads TGTGCCAGCAGCTTAGATCTTAGCGGGGGAGTAGATACGCAGTATTTT. Its protein is CASSLDLSGGVDTQYF. V gene TRBV11-2 combines with J gene TRBJ2-3; TRBD2 agrees at 9 bases. The ends lost 0 bases at V and 5 bases at J; junction bases unmatched: 6. Germline V lookup: CDR1 SGHAT, CDR2 FQNNGV. The CDR3 sequence is 16 residues long.

The chain has TRBV30 and TRBJ2-1; 9 nucleotides align to TRBD2. The CDR3 extends over 13 amino acids. After removal of 7 bases from V and 8 bases from J, the junction contained 9 bases not matched to a gene. Germline lookup yields CDR1 GTSNPN and CDR2 SVGIG (reference sequence). CDR3 DNA: TGTGCCTCCCAGCGGGGGGCCGGGGATGAGCAGTTCTTC. Its translation: CASQRGAGDEQFF. Supplemented by reference TRBV30 and TRBJ2-1, the full variable domain reads SQTIHQWPATLVQPVGSPLSLECTVEGTSNPNLYWYRQAAGRGLQLLFYSVGIGQISSEVPQNLSASRPQDRQFILSSKKLLLSDSGFYLCASQRGAGDEQFFGPGTRLTVL.

This rearrangement joins TRBV7-9 to TRBJ2-4; 8 bases align to TRBD1. In germline, CDR1 is SEHNR, CDR2 FQNEAQ (reference sequence). The CDR3 runs 16 residues. J gave up 1 base and V 5 bases, and 7 bases lay outside the gene matches. The CDR3 DNA sequence: TGTGCCAGCAGCCCAGAGACAGGGGAGGCCAAAAACATTCAGTACTTC. Amino acids: CASSPETGEAKNIQYF.

The chain is built from TRBV9 and TRBJ1-1; perhaps TRBD1 as D (5 bases). Trimming left V 2 bases short and J 5 bases short, with 7 bases between. Germline values: CDR1 SGDLS, CDR2 YYNGEE. The CDR3 runs to 12 residues. In nucleotides, the CDR3 is TGTGCCAGCAGCGTTGGGGGGACTGAAGCTTTCTTT. As protein: CASSVGGTEAFF.

The chain combines TRBV9 with TRBJ2-5; 7 bases align to TRBD2. CDR1 is SGDLS and CDR2 is YYNGEE in the germline V gene. The trim removed 4 bases at V and 5 bases at J, leaving 11 bases unmatched. This CDR3 is built from 15 residues. In nucleotides, the CDR3 is TGTGCCAGCAGCCCCTCAGCGGGGAAGGCGGAGACCCAGTACTTC. This translates into CASSPSAGKAETQYF. The whole variable domain, filled in from reference TRBV9 and TRBJ2-5, reads DSGVTQTPKHLITATGQRVTLRCSPRSGDLSVYWYQQSLDQGLQFLIQYYNGEERAKGNILERFSAQQFPDLHSELNLSSLELGDSALYFCASSPSAGKAETQYFGPGTRLLVL.

The chain joins TRBV9 to TRBJ1-3; D gene ambiguous. V was clipped by 7 bases and J by 4 bases, with 3 bases between them. The CDR3 totals 10 residues. Germline assignment: CDR1 SGDLS and CDR2 YYNGEE. The CDR3 DNA reads as TGTGCCAGCGGGGGAAACACCATATATTTT. Protein: CASGGNTIYF.